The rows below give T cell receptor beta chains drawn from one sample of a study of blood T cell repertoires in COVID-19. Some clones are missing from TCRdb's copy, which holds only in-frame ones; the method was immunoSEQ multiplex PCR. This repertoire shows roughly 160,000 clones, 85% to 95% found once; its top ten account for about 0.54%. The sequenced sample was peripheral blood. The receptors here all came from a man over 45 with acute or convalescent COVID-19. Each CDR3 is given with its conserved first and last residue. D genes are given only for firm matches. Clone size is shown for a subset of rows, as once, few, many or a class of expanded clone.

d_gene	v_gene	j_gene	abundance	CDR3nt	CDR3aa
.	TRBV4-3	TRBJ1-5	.	TGCGCCAGCAGCCAAGACCGGGGTGTGAATCAGCCCCAGCATTTT	CASSQDRGVNQPQHF
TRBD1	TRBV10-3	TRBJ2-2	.	TGTGCCATCAGTGAAGGACAGGGCGGCGGGGAGCTGTTTTTT	CAISEGQGGGELFF
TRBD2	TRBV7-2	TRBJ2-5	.	TGTGCCAGCAGGGGAGCGGGAGCATTTGAGACCCAGTACTTC	CASRGAGAFETQYF
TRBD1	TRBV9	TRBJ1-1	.	TGTGCCAGCAGCGTAGGGACCGGACAGGGCTCTGAAGCTTTCTTT	CASSVGTGQGSEAFF
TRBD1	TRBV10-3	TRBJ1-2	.	TGTGCCATCAGCCTGGGACAGGGAGACTATGGCTACACCTTC	CAISLGQGDYGYTF
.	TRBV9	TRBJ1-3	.	TGTGCCAGCAGCGTAGCTGGAGGGGCTGGAAACACCATATATTTT	CASSVAGGAGNTIYF
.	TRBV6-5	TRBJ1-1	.	TGTGCCAGCAGTTACTCGGGAGGGAACACTGAAGCTTTCTTT	CASSYSGGNTEAFF
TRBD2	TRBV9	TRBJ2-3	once	TGTGCCAGCAGCGGGCCGAGCGGGATGATCACGGGCACAGATACGCAGTATTTT	CASSGPSGMITGTDTQYF
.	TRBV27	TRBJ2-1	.	TGTGCCAGCAGTTTGTTGCTAGTGAGCTCCTACAATGAGCAGTTCTTC	CASSLLLVSSYNEQFF
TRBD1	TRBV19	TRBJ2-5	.	TGTGCCAGTAGTCCTCGACAGGGCCGAGAGACCCAGTACTTC	CASSPRQGRETQYF
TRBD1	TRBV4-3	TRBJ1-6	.	TGCGCCAGCAGCCAAGGATCGGGACAGGGGACCTATTCACCCCTCCACTTT	CASSQGSGQGTYSPLHF
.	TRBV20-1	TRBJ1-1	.	TGCAGTGCTAGTCCCAGAGGCACTGAAGCTTTCTTT	CSASPRGTEAFF
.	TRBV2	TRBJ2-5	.	TGTGCCAGCAGTTTACAAGAGACCCAGTACTTC	CASSLQETQYF
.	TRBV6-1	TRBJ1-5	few	TGTGCCAGCAGTCCCTTACAGCTCAATCAGCCCCAGCATTTT	CASSPLQLNQPQHF
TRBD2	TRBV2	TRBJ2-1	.	TGTGCCAGCAGTAAGCGGGGGGACGAGGGTGATGAGCAGTTCTTC	CASSKRGDEGDEQFF
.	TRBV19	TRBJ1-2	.	TGTGCCAGTAGTACAGCGAGCTATGGCTACACCTTC	CASSTASYGYTF
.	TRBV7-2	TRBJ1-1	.	TGTGCCAGCGGGGCGGCAGGGTGGGCTGAAGCTTTCTTT	CASGAAGWAEAFF
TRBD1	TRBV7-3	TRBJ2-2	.	TGTGCCAGCAGATCCGGGACAGGGGATATCAGGGGGGAGCTGTTTTTT	CASRSGTGDIRGELFF
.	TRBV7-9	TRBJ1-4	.	TGTGCCAGCAGCCCCACAGGTGCAACTAATGAAAAACTGTTTTTT	CASSPTGATNEKLFF
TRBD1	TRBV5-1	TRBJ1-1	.	TGCGCCAGCAGCGGACAGGAGAACACTGAAGCTTTCTTT	CASSGQENTEAFF
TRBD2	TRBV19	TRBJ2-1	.	TGTGCCAGTAGTATGTCAGCGGGGCCCTTGGACAATGAGCAGTTCTTC	CASSMSAGPLDNEQFF
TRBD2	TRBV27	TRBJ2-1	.	TGTGCCAGCAGTCCAGCGGGACGGGGCCTCAATGAGCAGTTCTTC	CASSPAGRGLNEQFF
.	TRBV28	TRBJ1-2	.	TGTGCCAGCAGTTTCCGGGGGGCGCGGTATGGCTACACCTTC	CASSFRGARYGYTF
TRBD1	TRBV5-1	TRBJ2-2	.	TGCGCCAGCAGCTTGCGGACAGGGGAAGCCGGGGAGCTGTTTTTT	CASSLRTGEAGELFF
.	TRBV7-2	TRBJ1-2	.	TGTGCCCTTCCCAGGACCCCGACAGCTCTTAGTGACTACACCTTC	CALPRTPTALSDYTF
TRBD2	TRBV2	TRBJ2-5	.	TGTGCCAGCAGACGGACTAGCGGGGGAGAGACCCAGTACTTC	CASRRTSGGETQYF
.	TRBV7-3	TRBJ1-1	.	TGTGCCAGCAGCCCGGGAGGAGCAGAAGCTTTCTTT	CASSPGGAEAFF
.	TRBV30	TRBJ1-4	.	TGTGCCTGGAGTGTTTTGGAGAGAAAACTGTTTTTT	CAWSVLERKLFF
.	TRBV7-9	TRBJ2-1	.	TGTGCCAGCAGCTTAGGGTCGGGACTTCTGCAGTTCTTC	CASSLGSGLLQFF
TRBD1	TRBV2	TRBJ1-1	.	TGTGCCAGCAGAGCCGGGACAGGGGGCACTGAAGCTTTCTTT	CASRAGTGGTEAFF
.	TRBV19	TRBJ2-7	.	TGTGCCAGTAGAGCCCAGGGGTACGAGCAGTACTTC	CASRAQGYEQYF
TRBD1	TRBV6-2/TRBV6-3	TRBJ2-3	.	TGTGCCAGCAGTGCCCCCCGGGACAGGGGGCGCTTTACCCCAGATACGCAGTATTTT	CASSAPRDRGRFTPDTQYF
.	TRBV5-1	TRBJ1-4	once	TGCGCCAGCACCCTAGGAAGTTCAGCAACTAATGAAAAACTGTTTTTT	CASTLGSSATNEKLFF
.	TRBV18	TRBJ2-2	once	TGTGCCAGCTCACCGACGGCAGGGCCCACCGGGGAGCTGTTTTTT	CASSPTAGPTGELFF
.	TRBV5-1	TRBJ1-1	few	TGCGCCAGCAGCCGGGAGGCAGGGCTAATGAACACTGAAGCTTTCTTT	CASSREAGLMNTEAFF
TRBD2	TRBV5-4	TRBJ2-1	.	TGTGCCAGCAGGGTGGGTCTAGCGGGGGACTACAATGAGCAGTTCTTC	CASRVGLAGDYNEQFF
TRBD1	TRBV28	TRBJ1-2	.	TGTGCCAGCAGTTCGGGACAGATCTATGGCTACACCTTC	CASSSGQIYGYTF
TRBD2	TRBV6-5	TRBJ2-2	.	TGTGCCAGCTCAGCGGGAAGGAACACCGGGGAGCTGTTTTTT	CASSAGRNTGELFF
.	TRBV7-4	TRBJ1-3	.	TGTGCCAGCAGCTCACCCCTGAGCTCTGGAAACACCATATATTTT	CASSSPLSSGNTIYF
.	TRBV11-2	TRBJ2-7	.	TGTGCCACCACCCAGGGCGGGGTCCGGTACGAGCAGTACTTC	CATTQGGVRYEQYF
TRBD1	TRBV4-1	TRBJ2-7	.	TGCGCCAGCAGCCACCCAGGGGGATCCCCTGGGGAGCAGTACTTC	CASSHPGGSPGEQYF